The 7 T cell receptor beta chains in this list originate from one sample, sequenced in a study of blood T cells in healthy people across ages. A second about 7 to 11 cycle PCR used barcoded and J-beta primers. MiXCR, applied by TCRdb to the 5' RACE reads, yields one record per CDR3 protein. The sample contains about 720,000 distinct CDR3 sequences, approximately 25% of which appear only once. The same data also contributed to another study, on T cells of mothers and their children.

The sequencing sample was made of blood. These receptors were obtained from a boy aged 10-17 years in good health.

A single count supports this clonotype. The chain is built from TRBV29-1 and TRBJ2-1, with D hard to call. There are 14 residues in the CDR3. Germline V CDR1 and CDR2: SQVTM, ANQGSEA. The germline V and J ends were trimmed by 6 bases and 1 base, with 13 bases remaining between them. This CDR3 is CSVAPRLSYNEQFF. The CDR3 nucleotides are TGCAGCGTGGCCCCACGCCTATCCTACAATGAGCAGTTCTTC.

This clonotype was detected only a few times. The CDR3 DNA follows: TGCAGCGTTGAAGAGGGGGACAGCCTGTACCAAGAGACCCAGTACTTC. This codes for CSVEEGDSLYQETQYF. V usage is TRBV29-1 and J usage is TRBJ2-5; TRBD1 matches 7 bases. This CDR3 spans 16 amino acids. V lost 0 bases to trimming and J lost 0 bases; unmatched junction nucleotides: 7. The V gene's germline CDR1 is SQVTM and CDR2 ANQGSEA.

This rearrangement joins TRBV4-3 to TRBJ2-6; D might be TRBD1 (6 bases). The CDR3 consists of 17 residues. Deletions cut 0 bases from V and 4 bases from J, with 13 bases between. In germline, CDR1 is LGHNA, CDR2 YSLEER. The CDR3 loop is CASSQDPGTLGANVLTF. CDR3 coding DNA: TGCGCCAGCAGCCAAGATCCGGGGACACTCGGGGCCAACGTCCTGACTTTC.

The rearrangement links TRBV9 to TRBJ2-5; 7 bases fit TRBD2. The better agreement between TRBJ2-1 and the DNA end casts doubt on the J call. Germline V gene data show CDR1 as SGDLS and CDR2 as YYNGEE. This CDR3 spans 15 amino acids. In nucleotides, the CDR3 is TGTGCCAGCAGCGTAGTGGCGGGGGTTCACAATGAGCAGTTCTTC. Protein: CASSVVAGVHNEQFF.

This clonotype was seen only a few times. DNA for the CDR3: TGTGCCAGCAGTTTCCCGGGACAGGAAGAGACCCAGTACTTC. The encoded protein is CASSFPGQEETQYF. J is TRBJ2-5 and V is TRBV27; the match to TRBD1 covers 8 bases. The germline V gene has CDR1 MNHEY and CDR2 SMNVEV (reference sequence). The CDR3 sequence is 14 residues long. With V trimmed by 3 bases and J by 3 bases, 3 bases remained unmatched.

The CDR3: CASSLAGRGRVTEAFF. The CDR3 region has the DNA TGTGCCAGCAGCTTGGCCGGCAGGGGGCGGGTCACTGAAGCTTTCTTT. This chain links TRBV7-2 with TRBJ1-1; TRBD1 agrees at 8 bases. V shed 3 bases and J 4 bases; nucleotides not matched to a gene: 10. The CDR3 has 16 amino acids. Germline V lookup: CDR1 SGHTA, CDR2 FQGNSA.

This clonotype has a single count. The chain carries TRBV12-3 or TRBV12-4 and TRBJ2-1, with 11 bases fitting TRBD2. This CDR3 comprises 15 residues. The V and J ends lost 6 bases and 8 bases, in that order; junction bases with no gene match: 9. Written as DNA, the CDR3 is TGTGCCAGCAGGGCGGGAATAGCGGGAGGGGATGAGCAGTTCTTC. It specifies CASRAGIAGGDEQFF.